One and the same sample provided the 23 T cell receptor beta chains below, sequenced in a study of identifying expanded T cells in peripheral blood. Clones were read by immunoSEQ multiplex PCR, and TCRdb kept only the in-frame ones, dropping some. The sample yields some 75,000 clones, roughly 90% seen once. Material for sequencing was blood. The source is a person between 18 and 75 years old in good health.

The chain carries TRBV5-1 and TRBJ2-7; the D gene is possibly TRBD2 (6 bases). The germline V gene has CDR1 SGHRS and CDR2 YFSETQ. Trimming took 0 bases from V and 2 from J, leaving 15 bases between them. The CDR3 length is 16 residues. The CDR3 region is CASSLDGGSVPYEQYF. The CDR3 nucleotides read TGCGCCAGCAGCTTGGATGGGGGGTCGGTACCCTACGAGCAGTACTTC.

For the CDR3, the DNA is TGCGCCAGCGGGACAGTAAATAGCAATCAGCCCCAGCATTTT. It codes for CASGTVNSNQPQHF. The V gene is TRBV4-1, the J gene TRBJ1-5; 7 bases map to TRBD1. The CDR3 is 14 amino acids. Germline-derived CDR1 and CDR2 are MGHRA and YSYEKL. V lost 8 bases to trimming and J lost 0 bases; unmatched junction nucleotides: 4.

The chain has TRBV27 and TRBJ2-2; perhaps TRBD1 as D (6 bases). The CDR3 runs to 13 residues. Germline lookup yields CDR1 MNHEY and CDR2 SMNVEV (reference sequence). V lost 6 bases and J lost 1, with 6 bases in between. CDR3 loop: CASRTGNTGELFF. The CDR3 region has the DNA TGTGCCAGCAGGACAGGGAACACCGGGGAGCTGTTTTTT.

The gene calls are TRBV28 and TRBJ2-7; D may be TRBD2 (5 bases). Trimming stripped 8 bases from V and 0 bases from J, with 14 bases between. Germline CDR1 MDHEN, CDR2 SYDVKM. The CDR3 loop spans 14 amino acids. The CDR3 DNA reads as TGTGCCAGCCTTTCCGGAGGCAGCTCCTACGAGCAGTACTTC. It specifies CASLSGGSSYEQYF.

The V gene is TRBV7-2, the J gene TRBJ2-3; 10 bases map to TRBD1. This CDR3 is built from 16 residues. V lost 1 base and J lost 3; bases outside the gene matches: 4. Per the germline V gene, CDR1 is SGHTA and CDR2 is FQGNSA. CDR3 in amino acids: CASSLVPGQGTDTQYF. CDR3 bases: TGTGCCAGCAGCTTAGTTCCGGGACAGGGGACAGATACGCAGTATTTT.

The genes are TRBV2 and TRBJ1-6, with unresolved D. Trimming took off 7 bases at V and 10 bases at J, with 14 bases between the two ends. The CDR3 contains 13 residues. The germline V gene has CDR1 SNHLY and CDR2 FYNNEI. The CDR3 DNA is TGTGCCAGCAAACCCCCTCTAGAGTCACCCCTCCACTTT. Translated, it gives CASKPPLESPLHF.

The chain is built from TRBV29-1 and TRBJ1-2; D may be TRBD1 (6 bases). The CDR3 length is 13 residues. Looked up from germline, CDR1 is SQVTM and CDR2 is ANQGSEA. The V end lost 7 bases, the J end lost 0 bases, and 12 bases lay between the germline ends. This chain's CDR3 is CSGGQSANYGYTF. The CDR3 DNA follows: TGCAGCGGAGGACAGTCAGCTAACTATGGCTACACCTTC. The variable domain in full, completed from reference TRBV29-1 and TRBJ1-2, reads SAVISQKPSRDICQRGTSLTIQCQVDSQVTMMFWYRQQPGQSLTLIATANQGSEATYESGFVIDKFPISRPNLTFSTLTVSNMSPEDSSIYLCSGGQSANYGYTFGSGTRLTVV.

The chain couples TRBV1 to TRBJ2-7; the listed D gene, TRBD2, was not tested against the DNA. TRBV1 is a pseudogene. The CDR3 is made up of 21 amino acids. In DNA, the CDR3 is TGCACCAGCAGCCAAGATCGCGTGAAACCCCCGCAATTATCGAGCTCCTACGAGCAGTACTTC. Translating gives CTSSQDRVKPPQLSSSYEQYF.

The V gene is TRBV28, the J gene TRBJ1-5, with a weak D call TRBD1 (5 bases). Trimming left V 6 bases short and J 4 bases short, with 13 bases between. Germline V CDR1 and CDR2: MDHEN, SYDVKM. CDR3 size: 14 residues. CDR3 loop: CASRRQGLNQPQHF. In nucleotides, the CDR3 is TGTGCCAGCAGGAGGCAGGGTCTGAATCAGCCCCAGCATTTT.

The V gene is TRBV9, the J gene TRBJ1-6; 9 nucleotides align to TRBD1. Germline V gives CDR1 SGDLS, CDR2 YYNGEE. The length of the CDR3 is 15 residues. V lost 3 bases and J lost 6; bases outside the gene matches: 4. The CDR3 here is CASSAGTGINSPLHF. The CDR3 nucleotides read TGTGCCAGCAGCGCCGGGACAGGGATTAATTCACCCCTCCACTTT.

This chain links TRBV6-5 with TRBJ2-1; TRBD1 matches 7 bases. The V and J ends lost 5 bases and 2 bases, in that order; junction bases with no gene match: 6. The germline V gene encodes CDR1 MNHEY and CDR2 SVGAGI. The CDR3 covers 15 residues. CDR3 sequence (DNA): TGTGCCAGCAGTCCCCGACAGGGAGCCTACAATGAGCAGTTCTTC. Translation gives CASSPRQGAYNEQFF.

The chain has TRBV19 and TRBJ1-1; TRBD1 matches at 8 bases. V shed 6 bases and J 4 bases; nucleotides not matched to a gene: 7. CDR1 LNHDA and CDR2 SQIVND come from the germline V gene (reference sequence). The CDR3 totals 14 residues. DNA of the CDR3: TGTGCCAGTAGGCAGGGGGCTGGAGGCACTGAAGCTTTCTTT. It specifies CASRQGAGGTEAFF.

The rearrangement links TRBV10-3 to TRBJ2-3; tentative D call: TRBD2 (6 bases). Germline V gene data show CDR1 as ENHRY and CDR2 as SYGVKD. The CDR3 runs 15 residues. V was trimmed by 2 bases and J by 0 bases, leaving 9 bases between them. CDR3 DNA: TGTGCCATCAGTGAGGCGGGGAGAAGCACAGATACGCAGTATTTT. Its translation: CAISEAGRSTDTQYF.

Here the CDR3 reads CASSQSQGKDQPQHF. The DNA of the CDR3 is TGCGCCAGCAGCCAGTCACAGGGAAAGGATCAGCCCCAGCATTTT. V and J are TRBV4-3 and TRBJ1-5; perhaps TRBD1 as D (6 bases). V gave up 3 bases and J gave up 5 bases, with 14 bases separating them. Germline V gene lookup returns CDR1 LGHNA and CDR2 YSLEER. This CDR3 is 15 amino acids long.

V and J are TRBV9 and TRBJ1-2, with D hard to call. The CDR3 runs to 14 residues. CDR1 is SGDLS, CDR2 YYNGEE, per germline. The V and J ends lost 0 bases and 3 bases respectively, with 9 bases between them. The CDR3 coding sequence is TGTGCCAGCAGCGTAGGCGAGGGCTACTATGGCTACACCTTC. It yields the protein CASSVGEGYYGYTF.

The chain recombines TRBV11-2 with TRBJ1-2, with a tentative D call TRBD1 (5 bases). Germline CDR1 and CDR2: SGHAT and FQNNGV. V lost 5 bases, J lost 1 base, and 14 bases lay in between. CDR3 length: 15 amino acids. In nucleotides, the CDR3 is TGTGCCAGCAGCCCACCAAGGCAGGGTAACTATGGCTACACCTTC. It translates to CASSPPRQGNYGYTF.

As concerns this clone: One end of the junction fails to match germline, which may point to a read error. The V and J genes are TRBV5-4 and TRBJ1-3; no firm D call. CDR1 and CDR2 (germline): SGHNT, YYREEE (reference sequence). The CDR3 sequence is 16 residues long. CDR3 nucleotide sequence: TGCGCCAGCAGCCAAGGTGCTGCAGGCTCTGGAAACACCATATATTTT. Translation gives CASSQGAAGSGNTIYF.

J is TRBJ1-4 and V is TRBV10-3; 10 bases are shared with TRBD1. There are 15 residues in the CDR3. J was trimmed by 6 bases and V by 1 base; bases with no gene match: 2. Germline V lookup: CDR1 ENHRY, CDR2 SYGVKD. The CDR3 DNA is TGTGCCATCAGTGAGTTCGGGACAGGGGATGAAAAACTGTTTTTT. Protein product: CAISEFGTGDEKLFF.

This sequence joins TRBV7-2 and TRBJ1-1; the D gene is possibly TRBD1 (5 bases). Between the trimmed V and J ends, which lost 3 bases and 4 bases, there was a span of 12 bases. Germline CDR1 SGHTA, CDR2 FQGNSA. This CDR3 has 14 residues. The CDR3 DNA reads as TGTGCCAGCAGCTTTAGTCAGGGTCTCACTGAAGCTTTCTTT. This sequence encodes CASSFSQGLTEAFF.

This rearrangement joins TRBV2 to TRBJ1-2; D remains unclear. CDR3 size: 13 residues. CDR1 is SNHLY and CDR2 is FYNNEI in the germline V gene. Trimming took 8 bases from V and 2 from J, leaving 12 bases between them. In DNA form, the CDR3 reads TGTGCCAGCGATAACGGGAACAACTATGGCTACACCTTC. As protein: CASDNGNNYGYTF.

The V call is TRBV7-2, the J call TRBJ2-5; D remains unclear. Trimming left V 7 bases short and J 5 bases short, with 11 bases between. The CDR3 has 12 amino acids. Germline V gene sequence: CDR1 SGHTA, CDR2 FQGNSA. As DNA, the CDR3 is TGTGCCAGCACCCTAAGTACGGAGACCCAGTACTTC. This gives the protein CASTLSTETQYF. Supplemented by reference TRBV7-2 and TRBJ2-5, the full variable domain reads GAGVSQSPSNKVTEKGKDVELRCDPISGHTALYWYRQSLGQGLEFLIYFQGNSAPDKSGLPSDRFSAERTGGSVSTLTIQRTQQEDSAVYLCASTLSTETQYFGPGTRLLVL.

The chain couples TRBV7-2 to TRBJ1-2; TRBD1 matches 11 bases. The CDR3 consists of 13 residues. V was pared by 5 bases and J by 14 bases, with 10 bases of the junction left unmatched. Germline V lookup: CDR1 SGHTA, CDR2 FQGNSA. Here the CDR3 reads CASSGRTGGAGTF. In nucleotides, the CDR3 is TGTGCCAGCAGCGGGCGGACAGGGGGCGCGGGGACCTTC.

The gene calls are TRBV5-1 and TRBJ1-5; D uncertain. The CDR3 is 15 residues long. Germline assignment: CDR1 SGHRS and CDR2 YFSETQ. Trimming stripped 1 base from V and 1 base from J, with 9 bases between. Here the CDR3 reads CASSLTVGSNQPQHF. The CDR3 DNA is TGCGCCAGCAGCTTGACTGTCGGGAGCAATCAGCCCCAGCATTTT.